The 30 T cell receptor beta chains below come from one sample, sequenced in a study of cytomegalovirus exposure and HLA in healthy donors. The PCR used 60 Vbeta and 13 Jbeta primers. The repertoire was sequenced with immunoSEQ multiplex PCR; TCRdb's copy has only in-frame clones and lacks some. The data hold more than 150,000 clones, with roughly 84% observed a single time. The sequenced sample consisted of PBMCs. Source of these receptors: a woman aged 45-60 years in good health and CMV-seropositive.

The chain is built from TRBV4-1 and TRBJ2-7; weak D call: TRBD1 (6 bases). Looked up from germline, CDR1 is MGHRA and CDR2 is YSYEKL. This CDR3 has 17 residues. Between the trimmed V and J ends, which lost 4 bases and 4 bases, there was a span of 23 bases. This chain's CDR3 is CASSLPGHPATGYEQYF. CDR3 coding DNA: TGCGCCAGCAGCCTCCCGGGACACCCCGCGACTGGGTACGAGCAGTACTTC.

This clone was recorded only once. CDR3 nucleotides: TGCGCCAGCAGGAAGAAAGAACGAGGGTCTTACGAGCAGTACTTC. Its protein product is CASRKKERGSYEQYF. The rearrangement links TRBV23-1 to TRBJ2-7, with a tentative D call TRBD2 (5 bases). TRBV23-1 is an open reading frame whose function is uncertain. V was cut by 6 bases and J by 4 bases, with 19 bases left in between. CDR3 size: 15 residues.

The rearrangement uses TRBV7-9 and TRBJ2-7, with 7 bases aligning to TRBD1. Germline V lookup: CDR1 SEHNR, CDR2 FQNEAQ (reference sequence). With V trimmed by 3 bases and J by 3 bases, 5 bases remained unmatched. The CDR3 covers 14 residues. CDR3 sequence (DNA): TGTGCCAGCAGCTTCCAACAGGGGAACTACGAGCAGTACTTC. Translating it yields CASSFQQGNYEQYF.

The chain uses TRBV4-1 and TRBJ2-1; tentatively, D is TRBD1 (5 bases). The CDR3 length is 13 residues. V shed 4 bases and J shed 7 bases, with 11 bases lying between them. Germline V gives CDR1 MGHRA, CDR2 YSYEKL. In DNA, the CDR3 is TGCGCCAGCAGCCCCTCTTACAGGAATGAGCAGTTCTTC. Protein sequence: CASSPSYRNEQFF.

CDR3 sequence (DNA): TGTGCCAGCAGCTTGGGGACAGGCCGCTCTGGAAACACCATATATTTT. Protein sequence: CASSLGTGRSGNTIYF. This chain joins TRBV5-6 and TRBJ1-3; 7 bases agree with TRBD1. V dropped 0 bases and J dropped 0; count of bases not matched to a gene: 3. Germline lookup yields CDR1 SGHDT and CDR2 YYEEEE. The CDR3 has 16 amino acids.

The V gene is TRBV5-5, the J gene TRBJ2-3; unclear D gene. The CDR3 is 15 residues long. Germline V lookup: CDR1 SGHKS, CDR2 YYEKEE (reference sequence). V was pared by 3 bases and J by 2 bases, with 13 bases between. CDR3 residues: CASSSQVPVTDTQYF. As DNA, the CDR3 is TGTGCCAGCAGCTCCCAGGTCCCAGTCACAGATACGCAGTATTTT.

This chain uses TRBV10-3 with TRBJ2-7, with D perhaps matching TRBD2 (6 bases). CDR1 is ENHRY and CDR2 is SYGVKD in the germline V gene. Trimming took 4 bases from V and 2 from J, leaving 12 bases between them. CDR3 length: 14 amino acids. The CDR3 reads CAISGGDLTYEQYF. DNA of the CDR3: TGTGCCATCAGTGGGGGGGACTTAACCTACGAGCAGTACTTC.

J is TRBJ2-5 and V is TRBV7-2; possible D gene TRBD1, 6 bases. Germline V gene lookup returns CDR1 SGHTA and CDR2 FQGNSA. The CDR3 has 15 residues. The germline V and J ends were trimmed by 5 bases and 5 bases, with 18 bases remaining between them. CDR3 residues: CASSPRGRVEETQYF. Here the CDR3 DNA reads TGTGCCAGCAGCCCCAGGGGTCGTGTAGAGGAGACCCAGTACTTC.

The chain uses TRBV7-9 and TRBJ2-3; TRBD1 aligns across 8 bases. V trimming: 5 bases; J trimming: 2 bases; junction bases outside the gene matches: 9. This CDR3 is 16 amino acids long. The germline V gene has CDR1 SEHNR and CDR2 FQNEAQ (reference sequence). CDR3 amino acids: CASSAPGQVNTDTQYF. As DNA, the CDR3 is TGTGCCAGCAGCGCGCCGGGACAGGTCAACACAGATACGCAGTATTTT. The whole variable domain, remainder taken from reference TRBV7-9 and TRBJ2-3, is DTGVSQNPRHKITKRGQNVTFRCDPISEHNRLYWYRQTLGQGPEFLTYFQNEAQLEKSRLLSDRFSAERPKGSFSTLEIQRTEQGDSAMYLCASSAPGQVNTDTQYFGPGTRLTVL.

This chain uses TRBV6-6 with TRBJ2-5; D is unresolved. Trimming pared 4 bases from V and 4 bases from J, leaving 16 bases between. This CDR3 is built from 15 residues. Looked up from germline, CDR1 is MNHNY and CDR2 is SVGAGI (reference sequence). The CDR3 nucleotides are TGTGCCAGCAGTTCCGGTGCGCTGGGCCGAGAGACCCAGTACTTC. It is translated as CASSSGALGRETQYF.

The CDR3: CASSTGGASNTEAFF. The CDR3 bases are TGTGCCAGCAGCACAGGGGGCGCTTCCAACACTGAAGCTTTCTTT. The rearrangement links TRBV28 to TRBJ1-1, with 9 positions matching TRBD1. The junction had 7 bases not matched to a gene; V was cut back by 6 bases and J by 2 bases. This CDR3 contains 15 residues. CDR1 MDHEN and CDR2 SYDVKM come from the germline V gene.

The chain carries TRBV6-6 and TRBJ1-4; D is ambiguous. CDR3 size: 15 residues. Germline V lookup: CDR1 MNHNY, CDR2 SVGAGI (reference sequence). V dropped 6 bases and J dropped 1 base, with 12 bases sitting between them. The CDR3, as DNA: TGTGCCAGCAGCCAACGACTGGTAACTAATGAAAAACTGTTTTTT. This gives the protein CASSQRLVTNEKLFF.

This clone showed up just a few times. The V and J genes are TRBV4-2 and TRBJ1-2; 7 bases agree with TRBD1. Germline V lookup: CDR1 LGHNA, CDR2 YNFKEQ. V dropped 5 bases and J dropped 1; count of bases not matched to a gene: 4. The CDR3 runs to 14 residues. The CDR3 region has the DNA TGTGCCAGCAGCTCCAGGGGGTATAACTATGGCTACACCTTC. Translated, it gives CASSSRGYNYGYTF.

This clone is a singleton in its sample. CDR3 nucleotides: TGCGCCAGCAGCCCGGGGGGACCACTTAACTATGGCTACACCTTC. Protein product: CASSPGGPLNYGYTF. This chain joins TRBV5-1 and TRBJ1-2; tentatively, D is TRBD1 (5 bases). The CDR3 has 15 amino acids. V was trimmed by 4 bases and J by 1 base, leaving 14 bases between them. Germline lookup yields CDR1 SGHRS and CDR2 YFSETQ.

J is TRBJ2-7 and V is TRBV29-1; TRBD1 might be the D (5 bases). The CDR3 contains 11 residues. From germline, CDR1 is SQVTM and CDR2 ANQGSEA. V was pared by 7 bases and J by 4 bases, with 11 bases between. Here the CDR3 reads CSAATEYEQYF. The CDR3 DNA sequence: TGCAGCGCCGCGACAGAATACGAGCAGTACTTC.

In the case of this clone: A read error may account for a junction end that differs from germline. V and J are TRBV7-2 and TRBJ2-7, with 8 bases that match TRBD2. Germline CDR1 and CDR2: SGHTA and FQGNSA. The CDR3 spans 15 residues. The CDR3 coding sequence is TGTGCCAGCAGCCAGGGGAGCGGGGGATTCTACGAGCGGTACTTC. Translation: CASSQGSGGFYERYF.

V and J are TRBV6-1 and TRBJ1-3; 7 bases are shared with TRBD1. Germline V lookup: CDR1 MNHNS, CDR2 SASEGT. The CDR3 loop spans 15 amino acids. With 6 bases clipped from V and 2 bases from J, the junction kept 7 bases outside the gene matches. The CDR3 spells CASSGRQGTGNTIYF. CDR3 nucleotides: TGTGCCAGCAGCGGCAGACAGGGAACTGGAAACACCATATATTTT.

This clone was detected only a few times. The chain carries TRBV4-2 and TRBJ1-4; TRBD1 agrees at 7 bases. Germline V gives CDR1 LGHNA, CDR2 YNFKEQ. Trimming cost V 1 base and J 12 bases; bases outside gene matches: 2. The CDR3 is 12 residues long. The DNA for the CDR3 is TGTGCCAGCAGCCAAGGACAGGGTCAACTGTTTTTT. Translated: CASSQGQGQLFF.

The chain carries TRBV7-2 and TRBJ2-5; 7 nucleotides line up with TRBD2. The J segment lost 5 bases and the V segment lost 4 bases, leaving 13 bases of the junction unmatched. Germline V lookup: CDR1 SGHTA, CDR2 FQGNSA. The CDR3 covers 16 residues. The CDR3 spells CASSSLVGGGSETQYF. The CDR3 nucleotides are TGTGCCAGCAGCTCCCTGGTTGGGGGGGGGTCGGAGACCCAGTACTTC.

The J gene is TRBJ1-5, the V gene TRBV7-9; TRBD1 matches 9 bases. The V segment lost 5 bases and the J segment 7 bases; nucleotides outside the gene matches: 9. The CDR3 has 15 residues. Germline-derived CDR1 and CDR2 are SEHNR and FQNEAQ (reference sequence). CDR3: CASSVSGQGKQPQHF. CDR3 nucleotide sequence: TGTGCCAGCAGCGTTTCGGGACAGGGAAAGCAGCCCCAGCATTTT.

The chain joins TRBV6-5 to TRBJ2-7; 7 bases are shared with TRBD1. V shed 6 bases, J shed 1 base, and the junction held 6 bases outside the gene matches. Germline CDR1 and CDR2: MNHEY and SVGAGI. The CDR3 consists of 14 residues. The CDR3 coding sequence is TGTGCCAGCAGAGGGGGCATGGGTTCCTACGAGCAGTACTTC. Its protein is CASRGGMGSYEQYF.

The chain uses TRBV7-9 and TRBJ1-2; D is perhaps TRBD1 (6 bases). The CDR3 totals 14 residues. Per the germline V gene, CDR1 is SEHNR and CDR2 is FQNEAQ (reference sequence). V was shortened by 4 bases and J by 8 bases, with 17 bases between the two germline ends. The CDR3 loop reads CASSYREGIEGYTF. The CDR3 DNA reads TGTGCCAGCAGCTACAGGGAAGGGATAGAGGGCTACACCTTC.

V and J are TRBV7-9 and TRBJ2-3, with D maybe TRBD1 (6 bases). V was cut by 5 bases and J by 1 base, with 10 bases left in between. The CDR3 has 14 residues. Germline loops: CDR1 SEHNR, CDR2 FQNEAQ (reference sequence). The CDR3 protein is CASSAEGGTDTQYF. The CDR3 DNA reads TGTGCCAGCAGCGCCGAGGGGGGCACAGATACGCAGTATTTT.

The rearrangement joins TRBV6-5 to TRBJ2-7; 8 bases are shared with TRBD1. Germline CDR1 is MNHEY and CDR2 is SVGAGI. This CDR3 contains 14 residues. Trimming took 3 bases from V and 2 from J; bases not matched to a gene: 3. CDR3 protein: CASSYGTGTYEQYF. The CDR3 DNA reads as TGTGCCAGCAGTTATGGGACAGGAACCTACGAGCAGTACTTC.

The chain carries TRBV11-3 and TRBJ2-3; 10 positions agree with TRBD1. Germline lookup yields CDR1 SGHNT and CDR2 YENEEA. V lost 4 bases to trimming and J lost 5 bases; unmatched junction nucleotides: 6. This CDR3 region has 15 residues. The CDR3 reads CASSSGTGAGDTQYF. CDR3 bases: TGTGCCAGCAGCTCCGGGACAGGGGCAGGAGATACGCAGTATTTT.

The chain combines TRBV29-1 with TRBJ2-5, with 13 bases matching TRBD2. Germline CDR1 and CDR2: SQVTM and ANQGSEA. The J segment lost 5 bases and the V segment lost 5 bases, leaving 2 bases of the junction unmatched. CDR3 length equals 13 residues. CDR3: CSVLTSGGETQYF. The CDR3 bases are TGCAGCGTTTTGACTAGCGGGGGGGAGACCCAGTACTTC.

This clone was recorded only once. One junction end disagrees with the germline gene, perhaps due to a read error. The chain employs TRBV27 and TRBJ1-1; 8 bases line up with TRBD1. The CDR3 contains 18 residues. CDR1 and CDR2 (germline): MNHEY, SMNVEV (reference sequence). As DNA, the CDR3 is TGTGCCACCAGTCAGGCCTTGGGACAGGTTATTGGGGACACTGAAGCTTTCTTT. Translation gives CATSQALGQVIGDTEAFF.

CDR3 nucleotide sequence: TGTGCCAGCAGCACACAGGGGGATAATCAGCCCCAGCATTTT. It specifies CASSTQGDNQPQHF. This chain uses TRBV7-9 with TRBJ1-5; 8 positions agree with TRBD1. Germline V gene sequence: CDR1 SEHNR, CDR2 FQNEAQ (reference sequence). The CDR3 has 14 residues. J gave up 4 bases and V 5 bases, and 4 bases lay outside the gene matches.

The chain carries TRBV28 and TRBJ2-7; D might be TRBD1 (5 bases). The ends were cut back, 10 bases at V and 5 bases at J, with 12 bases in the middle. This CDR3 region has 11 residues. CDR1 MDHEN and CDR2 SYDVKM come from the germline V gene. The CDR3 loop is CATQGVDEQYF. The CDR3 coding sequence is TGTGCCACCCAAGGGGTTGACGAGCAGTACTTC.

The chain couples TRBV7-8 to TRBJ2-1; D might be TRBD1 (6 bases). Germline V gives CDR1 SGHVS, CDR2 FQNEAQ. Trimming shortened V by 2 bases and J by 2 bases, and 10 bases separated the two germline ends. The CDR3 loop spans 15 amino acids. The CDR3 loop reads CASSLTGPTYNEQFF. CDR3 nucleotide sequence: TGTGCCAGCAGCTTAACAGGGCCGACCTACAATGAGCAGTTCTTC.